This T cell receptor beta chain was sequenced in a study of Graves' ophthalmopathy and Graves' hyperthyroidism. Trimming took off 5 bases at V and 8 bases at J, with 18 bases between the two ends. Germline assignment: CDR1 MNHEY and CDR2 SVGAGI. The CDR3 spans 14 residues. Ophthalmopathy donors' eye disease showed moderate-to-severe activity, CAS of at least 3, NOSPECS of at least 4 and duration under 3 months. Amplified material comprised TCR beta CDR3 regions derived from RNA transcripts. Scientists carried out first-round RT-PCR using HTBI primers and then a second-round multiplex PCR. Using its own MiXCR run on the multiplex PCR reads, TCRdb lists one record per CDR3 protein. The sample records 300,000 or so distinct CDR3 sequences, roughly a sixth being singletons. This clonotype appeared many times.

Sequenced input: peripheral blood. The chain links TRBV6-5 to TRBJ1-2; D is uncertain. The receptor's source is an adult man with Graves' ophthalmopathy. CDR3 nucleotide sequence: TGTGCCAGCAGTCCCGACTACACGTCCCTCGGCTACACCTTC. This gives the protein CASSPDYTSLGYTF.